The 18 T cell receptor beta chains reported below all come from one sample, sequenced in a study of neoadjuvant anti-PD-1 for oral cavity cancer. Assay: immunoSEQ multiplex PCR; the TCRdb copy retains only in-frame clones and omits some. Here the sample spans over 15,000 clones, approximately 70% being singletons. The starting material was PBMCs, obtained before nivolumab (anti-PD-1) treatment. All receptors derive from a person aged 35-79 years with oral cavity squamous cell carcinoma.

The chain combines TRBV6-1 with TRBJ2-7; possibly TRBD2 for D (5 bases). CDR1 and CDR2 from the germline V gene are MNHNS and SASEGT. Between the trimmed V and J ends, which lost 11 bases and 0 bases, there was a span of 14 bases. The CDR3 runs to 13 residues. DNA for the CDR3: TGTGCCGCCCGGGCGGGTATCTCCTACGAGCAGTACTTC. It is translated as CAARAGISYEQYF.

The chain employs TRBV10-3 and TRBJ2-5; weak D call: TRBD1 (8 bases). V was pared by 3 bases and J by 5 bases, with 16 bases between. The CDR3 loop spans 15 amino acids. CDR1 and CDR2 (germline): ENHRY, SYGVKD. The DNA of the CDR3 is TGTGCCATCAGTGAAAGTTCACAGGGGGGGGAGACCCAGTACTTC. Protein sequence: CAISESSQGGETQYF.

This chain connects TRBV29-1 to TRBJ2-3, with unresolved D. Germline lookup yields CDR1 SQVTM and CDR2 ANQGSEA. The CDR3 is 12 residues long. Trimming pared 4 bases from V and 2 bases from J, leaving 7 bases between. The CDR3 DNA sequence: TGCAGCGTTGTAATAGCCACAGATACGCAGTATTTT. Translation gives CSVVIATDTQYF.

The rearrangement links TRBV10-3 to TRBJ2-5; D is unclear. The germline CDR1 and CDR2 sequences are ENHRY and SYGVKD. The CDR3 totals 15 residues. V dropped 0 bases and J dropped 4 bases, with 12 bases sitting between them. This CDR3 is CAISESGQVRETQYF. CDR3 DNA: TGTGCCATCAGTGAGTCAGGGCAGGTCCGAGAGACCCAGTACTTC.

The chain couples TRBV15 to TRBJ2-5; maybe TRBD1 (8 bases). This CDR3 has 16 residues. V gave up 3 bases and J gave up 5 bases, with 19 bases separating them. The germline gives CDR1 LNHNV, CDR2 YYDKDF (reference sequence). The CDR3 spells CATSSYRTGRGETQYF. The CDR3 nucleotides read TGTGCCACCAGCAGTTATAGGACAGGGCGGGGGGAGACCCAGTACTTC.

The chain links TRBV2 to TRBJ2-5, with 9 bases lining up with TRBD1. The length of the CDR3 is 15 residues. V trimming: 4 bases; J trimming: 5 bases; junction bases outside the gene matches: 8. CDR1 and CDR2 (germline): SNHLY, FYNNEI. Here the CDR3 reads CASSAEQGAPETQYF. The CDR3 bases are TGTGCCAGCAGTGCCGAACAGGGGGCGCCGGAGACCCAGTACTTC.

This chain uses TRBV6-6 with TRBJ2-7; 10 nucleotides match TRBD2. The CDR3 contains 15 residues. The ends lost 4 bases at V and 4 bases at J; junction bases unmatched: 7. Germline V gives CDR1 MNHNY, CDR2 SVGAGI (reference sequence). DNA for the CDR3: TGTGCCAGCAGTTCCCTCCTAGCGGGAGTTTACGAGCAGTACTTC. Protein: CASSSLLAGVYEQYF.

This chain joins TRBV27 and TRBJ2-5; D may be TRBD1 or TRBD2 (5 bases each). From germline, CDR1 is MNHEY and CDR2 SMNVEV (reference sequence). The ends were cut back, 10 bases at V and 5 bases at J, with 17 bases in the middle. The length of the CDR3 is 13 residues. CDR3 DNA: TGTGCCACCTCAGGGACGGATGGGGAGACCCAGTACTTC. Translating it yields CATSGTDGETQYF.

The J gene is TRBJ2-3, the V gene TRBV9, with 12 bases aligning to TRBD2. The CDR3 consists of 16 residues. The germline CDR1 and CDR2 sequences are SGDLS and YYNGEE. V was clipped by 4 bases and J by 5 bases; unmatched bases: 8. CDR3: CASSPRTSGMLDTQYF. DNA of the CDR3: TGTGCCAGCAGCCCTCGGACTAGCGGGATGTTAGATACGCAGTATTTT.

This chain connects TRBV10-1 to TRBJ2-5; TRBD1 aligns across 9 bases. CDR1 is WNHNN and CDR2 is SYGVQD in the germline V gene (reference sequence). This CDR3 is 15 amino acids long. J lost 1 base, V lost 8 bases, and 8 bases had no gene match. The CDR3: CASGSDRGPQETQYF. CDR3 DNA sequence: TGCGCCAGCGGATCGGACAGGGGACCCCAAGAGACCCAGTACTTC.

The CDR3 loop reads CATSGDVTTNEKLFF. The DNA for the CDR3 is TGTGCCACCAGCGGGGACGTTACAACTAATGAAAAACTGTTTTTT. The chain has TRBV15 and TRBJ1-4, with D tentatively TRBD1 (5 bases). The CDR3 is 15 amino acids. Trimming pared 5 bases from V and 0 bases from J, leaving 10 bases between. Per the germline V gene, CDR1 is LNHNV and CDR2 is YYDKDF (reference sequence).

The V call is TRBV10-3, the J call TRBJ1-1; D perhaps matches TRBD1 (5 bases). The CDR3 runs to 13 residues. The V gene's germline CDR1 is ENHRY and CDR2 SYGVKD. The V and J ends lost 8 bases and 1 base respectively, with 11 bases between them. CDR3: CAIDSGGNTEAFF. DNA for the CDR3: TGTGCCATCGACAGTGGGGGGAACACTGAAGCTTTCTTT.

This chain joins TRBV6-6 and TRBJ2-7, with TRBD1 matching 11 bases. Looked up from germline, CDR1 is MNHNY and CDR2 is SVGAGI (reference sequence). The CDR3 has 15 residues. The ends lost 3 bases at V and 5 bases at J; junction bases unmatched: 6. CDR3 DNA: TGTGCCAGCAGTTATCCTGGACAGGGGGCAGACGAGCAGTACTTC. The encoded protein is CASSYPGQGADEQYF.

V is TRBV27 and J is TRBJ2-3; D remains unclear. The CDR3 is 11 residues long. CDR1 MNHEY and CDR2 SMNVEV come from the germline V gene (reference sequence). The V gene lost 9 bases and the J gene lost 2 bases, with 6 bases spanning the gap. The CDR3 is CARGYTDTQYF. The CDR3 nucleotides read TGTGCCAGGGGTTACACAGATACGCAGTATTTT.

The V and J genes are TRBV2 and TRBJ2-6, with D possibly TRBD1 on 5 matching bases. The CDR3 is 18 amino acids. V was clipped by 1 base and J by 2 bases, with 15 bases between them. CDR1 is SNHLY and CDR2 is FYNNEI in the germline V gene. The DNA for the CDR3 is TGTGCCAGCAGTGAAGAGTTCGCGTGGACAACTGGGGCCAACGTCCTGACTTTC. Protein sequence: CASSEEFAWTTGANVLTF.

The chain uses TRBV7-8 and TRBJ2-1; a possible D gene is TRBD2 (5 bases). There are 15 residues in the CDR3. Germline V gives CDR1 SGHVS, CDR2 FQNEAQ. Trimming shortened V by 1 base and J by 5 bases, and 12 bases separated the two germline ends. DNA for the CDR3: TGTGCCAGCAGCTTAGAAGGGAGCCTCAACAATGAGCAGTTCTTC. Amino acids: CASSLEGSLNNEQFF.

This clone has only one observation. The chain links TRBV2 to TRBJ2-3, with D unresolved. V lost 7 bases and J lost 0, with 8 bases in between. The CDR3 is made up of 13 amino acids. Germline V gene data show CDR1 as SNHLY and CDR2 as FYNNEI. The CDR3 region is CASKGPSTDTQYF. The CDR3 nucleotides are TGTGCCAGCAAAGGACCTAGCACAGATACGCAGTATTTT. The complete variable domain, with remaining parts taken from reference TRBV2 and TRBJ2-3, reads EPEVTQTPSHQVTQMGQEVILRCVPISNHLYFYWYRQILGQKVEFLVSFYNNEISEKSEIFDDQFSVERPDGSNFTLKIRSTKLEDSAMYFCASKGPSTDTQYFGPGTRLTVL.

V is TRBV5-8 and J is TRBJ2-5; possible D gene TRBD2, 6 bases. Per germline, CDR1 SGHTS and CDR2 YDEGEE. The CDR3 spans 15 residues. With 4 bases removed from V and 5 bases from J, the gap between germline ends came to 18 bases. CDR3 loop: CASSPGGGDTETQYF. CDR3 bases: TGTGCCAGCAGCCCAGGTGGAGGGGATACGGAGACCCAGTACTTC.